Each of the 26 T cell receptor beta chains below was sequenced from the same sample in a study of technical replicates of blood from several donors. Profiling relied on immunoSEQ multiplex PCR, and the TCRdb table lists in-frame clones only, not all of them. The table shows around 100,000 clones, with roughly 95% occurring only once. The sample consisted of T cells isolated from PBMCs. These receptors were taken from a human donor in good health.

This chain connects TRBV19 to TRBJ2-1; 7 bases are shared with TRBD1. Trimming at V came to 3 bases and at J to 7 bases, leaving 3 bases not matched to a gene. CDR3 length: 13 residues. CDR1 LNHDA and CDR2 SQIVND come from the germline V gene (reference sequence). This CDR3 is CASSIQDRNEQFF. The CDR3 DNA follows: TGTGCCAGTAGTATCCAGGACAGGAATGAGCAGTTCTTC.

The chain uses TRBV28 and TRBJ1-2; no reliable D call. The CDR3 sequence is 15 residues long. The germline V and J ends were trimmed by 2 bases and 4 bases, with 14 bases remaining between them. Germline V gene lookup returns CDR1 MDHEN and CDR2 SYDVKM. CDR3 loop: CASSLAALGPYGYTF. Here the CDR3 DNA reads TGTGCCAGCAGTTTAGCAGCGCTAGGTCCCTATGGCTACACCTTC.

The chain has TRBV6-1 and TRBJ2-7; TRBD2 matches 11 bases. The V gene's germline CDR1 is MNHNS and CDR2 SASEGT. This CDR3 is built from 13 residues. The trim removed 7 bases at V and 2 bases at J, leaving 1 base unmatched. CDR3 in DNA: TGTGCCAGCATGACTAGCGGGGCCTACGAGCAGTACTTC. It specifies CASMTSGAYEQYF.

The CDR3 spells CAISESGDTYGYTF. CDR3 bases: TGTGCCATCAGTGAGTCGGGGGACACCTATGGCTACACCTTC. The genes are TRBV10-3 and TRBJ1-2; possibly TRBD1 for D (6 bases). In germline, CDR1 is ENHRY, CDR2 SYGVKD. The CDR3 has 14 residues. Between the trimmed V and J ends, which lost 0 bases and 4 bases, there was a span of 9 bases.

The genes are TRBV28 and TRBJ2-2; 7 nucleotides align to TRBD1. With V trimmed by 6 bases and J by 4 bases, 5 bases remained unmatched. The CDR3 length is 14 residues. Germline CDR1 and CDR2: MDHEN and SYDVKM. The CDR3 sequence is CASSETGPTGELFF. In nucleotides, the CDR3 is TGTGCCAGCAGCGAGACAGGGCCCACCGGGGAGCTGTTTTTT.

The V call is TRBV7-2, the J call TRBJ2-1, with a tentative D call TRBD2 (6 bases). CDR3 length equals 15 residues. The germline V gene encodes CDR1 SGHTA and CDR2 FQGNSA. Trimming cost V 6 bases and J 11 bases, with 23 bases left between them. CDR3 in amino acids: CASRISGGITMKQFF. The DNA for the CDR3 is TGTGCCAGCAGAATATCCGGGGGAATTACAATGAAGCAGTTCTTC.

This clone was seen once. The rearrangement links TRBV9 to TRBJ2-1; 7 nucleotides agree with TRBD2. Losses at the gene ends were 8 bases for V and 5 bases for J; bases not matched to a gene: 13. The CDR3 has 15 residues. In germline, CDR1 is SGDLS, CDR2 YYNGEE. CDR3 amino acids: CARNLSGIGDNEQFF. In DNA, the CDR3 is TGTGCCAGAAATTTAAGCGGGATTGGGGACAATGAGCAGTTCTTC.

The rearrangement links TRBV7-9 to TRBJ2-2; D is unresolved. Trimming left V 1 base short and J 7 bases short, with 7 bases between. The CDR3 loop spans 13 amino acids. Germline CDR1 is SEHNR and CDR2 is FQNEAQ (reference sequence). The CDR3 is CASSLGPGGELFF. The CDR3, as DNA: TGTGCCAGCAGCTTAGGTCCGGGCGGGGAGCTGTTTTTT. Combining the CDR3 with reference TRBV7-9 and TRBJ2-2 gives the whole variable domain DTGVSQNPRHKITKRGQNVTFRCDPISEHNRLYWYRQTLGQGPEFLTYFQNEAQLEKSRLLSDRFSAERPKGSFSTLEIQRTEQGDSAMYLCASSLGPGGELFFGEGSRLTVL.

Here the CDR3 DNA reads TGTGCCAGCAGCGATCCCAACCACAGGGACGGCTACACCTTC. Protein sequence: CASSDPNHRDGYTF. This chain joins TRBV7-9 and TRBJ1-2; D perhaps matches TRBD1 (6 bases). The CDR3 extends over 14 amino acids. Germline loops: CDR1 SEHNR, CDR2 FQNEAQ (reference sequence). The V end lost 5 bases, the J end lost 8 bases, and 18 bases lay between the germline ends.

The chain employs TRBV18 and TRBJ1-1; TRBD1 agrees at 7 bases. The CDR3 is 12 residues long. Germline V gene sequence: CDR1 KGHSH, CDR2 LQKENI. V dropped 6 bases and J dropped 6; count of bases not matched to a gene: 4. CDR3 bases: TGTGCCAGCTCCCTAGACAGGGCTGAAGCTTTCTTT. Translation gives CASSLDRAEAFF.

The chain carries TRBV7-3 and TRBJ2-3; the match to TRBD2 covers 7 bases. The V and J ends lost 5 bases and 7 bases, in that order; junction bases with no gene match: 12. CDR3 length: 15 residues. Looked up from germline, CDR1 is SGHTA and CDR2 is FQGTGA. CDR3 sequence reads: CASSLSAGPGYTQYF. The CDR3 DNA follows: TGTGCCAGCAGCCTATCAGCGGGGCCGGGTTATACGCAGTATTTT.

This chain uses TRBV19 with TRBJ2-1, with 8 bases that match TRBD2. Germline V gene lookup returns CDR1 LNHDA and CDR2 SQIVND (reference sequence). V lost 5 bases, J lost 2 bases, and 5 bases stayed unmatched. This CDR3 spans 15 amino acids. CDR3 coding DNA: TGTGCCAGTAGTCTCCCGGGGGGGCCCTACAATGAGCAGTTCTTC. It is translated as CASSLPGGPYNEQFF.

The V call is TRBV9, the J call TRBJ2-3; the D is unclear. The CDR3 is made up of 11 amino acids. V dropped 4 bases and J dropped 2 bases, with 2 bases sitting between them. CDR1 SGDLS and CDR2 YYNGEE come from the germline V gene. CDR3 DNA: TGTGCCAGCAGCCTCACAGATACGCAGTATTTT. It is translated as CASSLTDTQYF.

The chain combines TRBV27 with TRBJ2-1, with D hard to call. The V and J ends lost 5 bases and 10 bases respectively, with 9 bases between them. The CDR3 consists of 11 residues. CDR1 is MNHEY, CDR2 SMNVEV, per germline (reference sequence). CDR3 in DNA: TGTGCCAGCAGTAATAGCCAAGAGCAGTTCTTC. This translates into CASSNSQEQFF.

This clone was counted a single time. V is TRBV7-6 and J is TRBJ2-7; possible D gene TRBD2, 5 bases. This CDR3 spans 13 amino acids. V was clipped by 2 bases and J by 3 bases, with 8 bases between them. Per the germline V gene, CDR1 is SGHVS and CDR2 is FNYEAQ. The CDR3 loop reads CASSLIEGYEQYF. The CDR3 nucleotides are TGTGCCAGCAGCTTAATTGAGGGCTACGAGCAGTACTTC.

The sample holds one count of this clone. The chain recombines TRBV7-2 with TRBJ1-2, with D perhaps TRBD1 (5 bases). CDR1 is SGHTA, CDR2 FQGNSA, per germline. V was cut by 6 bases and J by 1 base, with 9 bases left in between. This CDR3 spans 13 amino acids. The CDR3, as DNA: TGTGCCAGCAGAACCGACAGTAACTATGGCTACACCTTC. It is translated as CASRTDSNYGYTF. The whole variable domain, filled in from reference TRBV7-2 and TRBJ1-2, reads GAGVSQSPSNKVTEKGKDVELRCDPISGHTALYWYRQSLGQGLEFLIYFQGNSAPDKSGLPSDRFSAERTGGSVSTLTIQRTQQEDSAVYLCASRTDSNYGYTFGSGTRLTVV.

The genes are TRBV29-1 and TRBJ2-1; D unresolved. CDR1 is SQVTM, CDR2 ANQGSEA, per germline. This CDR3 is built from 12 residues. Between the trimmed V and J ends, which lost 3 bases and 0 bases, there was a span of 3 bases. The CDR3, as DNA: TGCAGCGTTGAGAGCTCCTACAATGAGCAGTTCTTC. Translated: CSVESSYNEQFF.

This chain joins TRBV20-1 and TRBJ2-5; unclear D gene. This CDR3 region has 11 residues. Deletions cut 5 bases from V and 2 bases from J, with 6 bases between. The germline V gene has CDR1 DFQATT and CDR2 SNEGSKA (reference sequence). The CDR3: CSAGSQETQYF. CDR3 sequence (DNA): TGCAGTGCTGGCAGTCAAGAGACCCAGTACTTC.

The chain has TRBV7-2 and TRBJ2-7; 8 bases match TRBD2. Germline V CDR1 and CDR2: SGHTA, FQGNSA. The CDR3 sequence is 14 residues long. The ends lost 3 bases at V and 4 bases at J; junction bases unmatched: 5. CDR3 nucleotides: TGTGCCAGCAGCTTGGGGACTAGTTTGTACGAGCAGTACTTC. Its protein is CASSLGTSLYEQYF.

The gene calls are TRBV9 and TRBJ2-1; weak D call: TRBD2 (5 bases). V dropped 0 bases and J dropped 6 bases, with 10 bases sitting between them. The CDR3 has 14 amino acids. Per the germline V gene, CDR1 is SGDLS and CDR2 is YYNGEE. In nucleotides, the CDR3 is TGTGCCAGCAGCGTAGCGGGGTTAGGCAATGAGCAGTTCTTC. Its protein product is CASSVAGLGNEQFF.

This chain connects TRBV2 to TRBJ2-7; 10 positions agree with TRBD2. The CDR3 is 14 amino acids. Trimming took 8 bases from V and 3 from J; bases not matched to a gene: 7. Looked up from germline, CDR1 is SNHLY and CDR2 is FYNNEI. CDR3 sequence (DNA): TGTGCCAGCCACCAGGGACTAGCGAACTACGAGCAGTACTTC. Translating gives CASHQGLANYEQYF.

J is TRBJ1-3 and V is TRBV7-2; perhaps TRBD1 as D (5 bases). V gave up 5 bases and J gave up 4 bases, with 15 bases separating them. This CDR3 spans 15 amino acids. CDR1 and CDR2 from the germline V gene are SGHTA and FQGNSA. The CDR3 region is CASSPAGGSGNTIYF. CDR3 sequence (DNA): TGTGCCAGCAGCCCCGCTGGGGGGTCCGGAAACACCATATATTTT.

The chain employs TRBV11-3 and TRBJ2-1; no clear D. This CDR3 spans 15 amino acids. Trimming removed 2 bases from V and 2 bases from J, with 10 bases in between. Germline V gene data show CDR1 as SGHNT and CDR2 as YENEEA. Written as DNA, the CDR3 is TGTGCCAGCAGCTTAAGTAGAGTCGCCTACAATGAGCAGTTCTTC. Residues: CASSLSRVAYNEQFF.

This clone showed up just once. The gene calls are TRBV7-2 and TRBJ2-3; perhaps TRBD2 as D (6 bases). The CDR3 runs to 15 residues. The germline V gene encodes CDR1 SGHTA and CDR2 FQGNSA. V gave up 2 bases and J gave up 3 bases, with 12 bases separating them. CDR3 protein: CASSLRDSVTDTQYF. The CDR3 nucleotides are TGTGCCAGCAGCTTACGGGACTCCGTAACAGATACGCAGTATTTT.

The J gene is TRBJ2-7, the V gene TRBV19; 7 nucleotides align to TRBD1. The germline gives CDR1 LNHDA, CDR2 SQIVND (reference sequence). There are 15 residues in the CDR3. V was pared by 5 bases and J by 0 bases, with 7 bases of the junction left unmatched. CDR3 bases: TGTGCCAGTAGTCCAGGGACAGCCTTCTCCTACGAGCAGTACTTC. Translated, it gives CASSPGTAFSYEQYF.

The chain uses TRBV30 and TRBJ2-7; a possible D gene is TRBD1 (7 bases). CDR3 length: 13 residues. Germline CDR1 GTSNPN, CDR2 SVGIG (reference sequence). Deletions cut 7 bases from V and 5 bases from J, with 18 bases between. The CDR3 DNA is TGTGCCTCAGGGGGGAACCGGATGAACGAGCAGTACTTC. Amino acid sequence: CASGGNRMNEQYF.